This T cell receptor (beta chain) originates from a study of blood T cell repertoires in COVID-19. V gave up 10 bases and J gave up 3 bases, with 9 bases separating them. This CDR3 comprises 11 residues. Germline values: CDR1 LNHDA, CDR2 SQIVND (reference sequence). Clinical history as reported by participants underpinned cohort assignment. The recovered donors of Cohort 3 showed two negative PCRs, clearance, or symptom resolution. Here immunoSEQ multiplex PCR was the method, and the copy in TCRdb shows in-frame clones only, minus some. The repertoire has approximately 130,000 clones, less than 90% of them found once; the top ten carry over 15%.

J is TRBJ1-2 and V is TRBV19; D is ambiguous. This TCR came from a man under 40 who had recovered from COVID-19. The sample consisted of PBMCs or T cells enriched from blood (not recorded which). CDR3 DNA sequence: TGTGCCACCTCTGGCTACTATGGCTACACCTTC. It codes for CATSGYYGYTF.